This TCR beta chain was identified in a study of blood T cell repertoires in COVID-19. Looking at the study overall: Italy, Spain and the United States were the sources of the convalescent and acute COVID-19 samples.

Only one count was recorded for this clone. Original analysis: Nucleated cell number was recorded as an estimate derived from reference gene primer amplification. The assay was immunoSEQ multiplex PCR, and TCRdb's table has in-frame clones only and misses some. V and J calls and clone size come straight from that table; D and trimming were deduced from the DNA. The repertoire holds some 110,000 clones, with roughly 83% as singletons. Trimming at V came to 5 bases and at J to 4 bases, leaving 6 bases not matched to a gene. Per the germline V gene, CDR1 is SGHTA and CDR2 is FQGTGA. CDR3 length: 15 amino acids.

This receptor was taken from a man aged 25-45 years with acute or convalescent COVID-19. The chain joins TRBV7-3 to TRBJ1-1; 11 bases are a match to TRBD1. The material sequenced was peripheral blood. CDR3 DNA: TGTGCCAGCAGCCCCCCGGACAGGGGGCTCACTGAAGCTTTCTTT. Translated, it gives CASSPPDRGLTEAFF.